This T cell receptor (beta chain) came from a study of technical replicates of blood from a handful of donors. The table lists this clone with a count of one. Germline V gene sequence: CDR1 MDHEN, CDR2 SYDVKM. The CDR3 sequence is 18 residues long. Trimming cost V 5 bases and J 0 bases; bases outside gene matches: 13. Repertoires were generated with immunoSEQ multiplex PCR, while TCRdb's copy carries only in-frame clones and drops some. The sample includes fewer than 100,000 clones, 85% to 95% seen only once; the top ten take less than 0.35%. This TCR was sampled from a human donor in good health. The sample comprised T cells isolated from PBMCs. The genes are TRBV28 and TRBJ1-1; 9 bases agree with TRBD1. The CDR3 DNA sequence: TGTGCCAGCAGTGAGTTACAGGGGGCCTCGCTCATGAACACTGAAGCTTTCTTT. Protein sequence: CASSELQGASLMNTEAFF.